The rows below give T cell receptor beta chains drawn from one sample of a study of T cell repertoires in aging, cancer and after chemotherapy. TCRdb reprocessed the multiplex PCR reads via MiXCR and lists one record per CDR3 protein. Of 700 or so distinct CDR3 sequences listed, roughly a fifth are singletons. The material sequenced was blood. These receptors all come from a human donor with a blood cancer. The CDR3 runs from the conserved cysteine through the conserved F or W. Each record gives: V gene, J gene, clone size, D gene, CDR3 DNA, CDR3 protein. The D gene is left open where the match is weak. Size tells how often a clone was seen (once, few, many) or the class of an expanded clone, and some rows leave it out.

V: TRBV12-3/TRBV12-4
J: TRBJ2-1
size: few
D: -
DNA: TGTGCCAGCAGTTTATCCCTGGATGAGCAGTTCTTC
CDR3: CASSLSLDEQFF

V: TRBV5-4
J: TRBJ1-4
size: medium-sized
D: -
DNA: TGTGCCAGCAGCCCCACAGGCGCAACTAATGAAAAACTGTTTTTT
CDR3: CASSPTGATNEKLFF

V: TRBV5-6
J: TRBJ2-5
size: medium-sized
D: TRBD1
DNA: TGTGCCAGCAGCACGACCCGGACAGGGGGCGAGACCCAGTACTTC
CDR3: CASSTTRTGGETQYF

V: TRBV19
J: TRBJ2-1
size: few
D: TRBD2
DNA: TGTGCCAGTGCCGGGACTAGCGCCTACAATGAGCAGTTCTTC
CDR3: CASAGTSAYNEQFF

V: TRBV18
J: TRBJ2-3
size: medium-sized
D: -
DNA: TGTGCCAGCGGCGGCCGGGACGGAGGGGCAGATACGCAGTATTTT
CDR3: CASGGRDGGADTQYF

V: TRBV27
J: TRBJ2-7
size: large
D: -
DNA: TGTGCCAGCTTCTCAAGCTCCTACGAGCAGTACTTC
CDR3: CASFSSSYEQYF

V: TRBV30
J: TRBJ1-2
size: medium-sized
D: -
DNA: TGTGCCTGGAGTACCAACTATGGCTACACCTTC
CDR3: CAWSTNYGYTF

V: TRBV11-1
J: TRBJ2-5
size: -
D: TRBD2
DNA: TGTGCCAGCAGCTCCCTCCGGGGAGCGGGAGGGCTTGAGACCCAGTACTTC
CDR3: CASSSLRGAGGLETQYF

V: TRBV19
J: TRBJ2-1
size: large
D: TRBD2
DNA: TGTGCCAGTACGCCCTACCTGGGGGGGGGTAATGAGCAGTTCTTC
CDR3: CASTPYLGGGNEQFF

V: TRBV2
J: TRBJ2-2
size: -
D: -
DNA: TGTGCCAGCAGTGAAGGGGGGACCGGGGAGCTGTTTTTT
CDR3: CASSEGGTGELFF

V: TRBV18
J: TRBJ2-7
size: large
D: -
DNA: TGTGCCAGCTCACAAGGGCCCGATGGGGAGCAGTACTTC
CDR3: CASSQGPDGEQYF

V: TRBV27
J: TRBJ2-7
size: medium-sized
D: -
DNA: TGTGCCAGCAGAACATCGAGTCGGAGGGCCAACGAGCAGTACTTC
CDR3: CASRTSSRRANEQYF

V: TRBV2
J: TRBJ2-7
size: -
D: TRBD2
DNA: TGTGCCAGCAGTGAAGGGGCGGCTCCGGGGGGGCAGTACTTC
CDR3: CASSEGAAPGGQYF

V: TRBV7-9
J: TRBJ2-5
size: -
D: -
DNA: TGTGCCAGCAGCTCGGGAGATCAAGAGACCCAGTACTTC
CDR3: CASSSGDQETQYF

V: TRBV6-5
J: TRBJ2-1
size: -
D: -
DNA: TGTGCCACCACCCGCGACGGGCCCCAGGGCGAGCAGTTCTTC
CDR3: CATTRDGPQGEQFF

V: TRBV6-1
J: TRBJ1-1
size: medium-sized
D: -
DNA: TGTGCCAGCGGCAGGGGGAACACTGAAGCTTTCTTT
CDR3: CASGRGNTEAFF

V: TRBV13
J: TRBJ2-2
size: -
D: TRBD2
DNA: TGTGCCAGCACGGAAACTAGCGGGATTAACACCGGGGAGCTGTTTTTT
CDR3: CASTETSGINTGELFF

V: TRBV20-1
J: TRBJ2-1
size: few
D: -
DNA: TGCAGTGCTGCTGATTCGGGTGAGCAGTTCTTC
CDR3: CSAADSGEQFF

V: TRBV12-3/TRBV12-4
J: TRBJ2-7
size: medium-sized
D: TRBD1
DNA: TGTGCCAGCAGTTCCGGGACAGCCTACGAGCAGTACTTC
CDR3: CASSSGTAYEQYF

V: TRBV11-2
J: TRBJ2-2
size: -
D: -
DNA: TGTGCCAGCAGCTTAAGAGGACTCGGGGAGCTGTTTTTT
CDR3: CASSLRGLGELFF

V: TRBV28
J: TRBJ2-7
size: -
D: TRBD2
DNA: TGTGCCAGCAGATCCCGGCGGGAGAACTACGAGCAGTACTTC
CDR3: CASRSRRENYEQYF

V: TRBV5-5
J: TRBJ2-7
size: medium-sized
D: TRBD1
DNA: TGTGCCAGCAGCACGACGCGGACAGGAACCTACGAGCAGTACTTC
CDR3: CASSTTRTGTYEQYF

V: TRBV24-1
J: TRBJ1-2
size: large
D: TRBD1
DNA: TGTGCCACCAGTGATGCCGGGGGGACAGGGCCATGCGGCTACACCTTC
CDR3: CATSDAGGTGPCGYTF

V: TRBV29-1
J: TRBJ2-5
size: large
D: -
DNA: TGCAGCGCCCCCCCTAACGCGGGTCCCCAAGAGACCCAGTACTTC
CDR3: CSAPPNAGPQETQYF

V: TRBV10-1
J: TRBJ2-7
size: -
D: -
DNA: TGCGCCGACGGTAGGTGGGAGGTGAGTTACGAGCAGTACTTC
CDR3: CADGRWEVSYEQYF

V: TRBV20-1
J: TRBJ1-1
size: few
D: -
DNA: TGCAGTGCCCCTGTTGCCAGCAGCACTGAAGCTTTCTTT
CDR3: CSAPVASSTEAFF

V: TRBV6-5
J: TRBJ2-5
size: large
D: TRBD2
DNA: TGTGCCAGCAGGCTAGCGGGAGTTACAGAGACCCAGTACTTC
CDR3: CASRLAGVTETQYF

V: TRBV11-1
J: TRBJ2-1
size: large
D: TRBD2
DNA: TGTGCCAGCAGCGATACTAGCGGGGCCTACAATGAGCAGTTCTTC
CDR3: CASSDTSGAYNEQFF

V: TRBV20-1
J: TRBJ2-7
size: -
D: -
DNA: TGCAGTGCTAGAGCCCCCGGGATGGGGGGCTACGAGCAGTACTTC
CDR3: CSARAPGMGGYEQYF

V: TRBV4-3
J: TRBJ2-1
size: medium-sized
D: TRBD2
DNA: TGCGCCAGCAGCCAAGTTCCGTCTAGCGGGCTGGGTGAGCAGTTCTTC
CDR3: CASSQVPSSGLGEQFF

V: TRBV6-5
J: TRBJ2-7
size: medium-sized
D: TRBD1
DNA: TGTGCCAGCAGTCCGGGACAGGGGATTTTCGAGCAGTACTTC
CDR3: CASSPGQGIFEQYF

V: TRBV27
J: TRBJ1-1
size: medium-sized
D: TRBD1
DNA: TGTGCCAGCAGTTTATATCAGGGGGTAGGTACTGAAGCTTTCTTT
CDR3: CASSLYQGVGTEAFF

V: TRBV4-3
J: TRBJ2-5
size: -
D: -
DNA: TGCGCCAGCAGCCAAGGACGCCCGGGTAGCGGTTTCCAAGAGACCCAGTACTTC
CDR3: CASSQGRPGSGFQETQYF

V: TRBV2
J: TRBJ1-2
size: -
D: -
DNA: TGTGCCAGCAGTGTGTGGAACTATGGCTACACCTTC
CDR3: CASSVWNYGYTF

V: TRBV11-1
J: TRBJ2-7
size: large
D: -
DNA: TGTGCCAGCAGCTTAGAAGGGCTGCGGGAGCAGTACTTC
CDR3: CASSLEGLREQYF

V: TRBV7-6
J: TRBJ1-5
size: medium-sized
D: -
DNA: TGTGCCAGCAGCTTAGATGAGAGGGTGGGTCAGCCCCAGCATTTT
CDR3: CASSLDERVGQPQHF

V: TRBV20-1
J: TRBJ2-7
size: -
D: TRBD2
DNA: TGCAGTGCTAGTAGCGGGAGCAACTCCTACGAGCAGTACTTC
CDR3: CSASSGSNSYEQYF

V: TRBV2
J: TRBJ2-7
size: -
D: -
DNA: TGTGCCAGCACAGGGGCCGCCGAAGGCGAGCAGTACTTC
CDR3: CASTGAAEGEQYF

V: TRBV27
J: TRBJ2-2
size: large
D: TRBD1
DNA: TGTGCCAGCAGTTGGGACAGGGTTTTGTCCGGGGAGCTGTTTTTT
CDR3: CASSWDRVLSGELFF

V: TRBV6-5
J: TRBJ2-5
size: large
D: -
DNA: TGTGCCACCAGGGACAGCGGGGCCACCCAGTACTTC
CDR3: CATRDSGATQYF

V: TRBV30
J: TRBJ1-2
size: large
D: -
DNA: TGTGCCTGGAGTAGAAGGGGCTATGGCTACACCTTC
CDR3: CAWSRRGYGYTF

V: TRBV19
J: TRBJ2-1
size: once
D: TRBD2
DNA: TGTGCCAGTAGTATATCGACTAGCGGGAGTTCTGGAGAGCAGTTCTTC
CDR3: CASSISTSGSSGEQFF

V: TRBV20-1
J: TRBJ1-1
size: medium-sized
D: -
DNA: TGCAGTGCTAGCCCTGGGACCCCCACTGAAGCTTTCTTT
CDR3: CSASPGTPTEAFF

V: TRBV20-1
J: TRBJ2-1
size: -
D: -
DNA: TGCAGTGCCAACAGGGTTGGGGGCGATGAGCAGTTCTTC
CDR3: CSANRVGGDEQFF

V: TRBV20-1
J: TRBJ1-1
size: medium-sized
D: -
DNA: TGCAGTGCTTGGGACCGAATGAACACTGAAGCTTTCTTT
CDR3: CSAWDRMNTEAFF

V: TRBV5-1
J: TRBJ2-1
size: medium-sized
D: TRBD1
DNA: TGCGCCAGCAGCTTGGAGACAGGGGGCGATGAGCAGTTCTTC
CDR3: CASSLETGGDEQFF

V: TRBV4-1
J: TRBJ2-7
size: -
D: TRBD2
DNA: TGCGCCAGCACCAAACTAGCGGGGACCACCTACGAGCAGTACTTC
CDR3: CASTKLAGTTYEQYF

V: TRBV27
J: TRBJ2-1
size: large
D: TRBD2
DNA: TGTGCCAGCAGTTTAATGGGGACTAGCGGGACTTCAACGCTCTTC
CDR3: CASSLMGTSGTSTLF

V: TRBV6-1
J: TRBJ2-7
size: large
D: TRBD1
DNA: TGTGCCAGCAATACAGGGGTCCTCTACGAGCAGTACTTC
CDR3: CASNTGVLYEQYF

V: TRBV6-5
J: TRBJ2-3
size: large
D: TRBD1
DNA: TGTGCCAGCAGCCTACAGGGGGCTCGCACAGATACGCAGTATTTT
CDR3: CASSLQGARTDTQYF

V: TRBV12-3/TRBV12-4
J: TRBJ1-5
size: large
D: TRBD1
DNA: TGTGCCAGCAGTCCACAGGGGTACGATCAGCCCCAGCATTTT
CDR3: CASSPQGYDQPQHF

V: TRBV6-1
J: TRBJ2-7
size: once
D: TRBD1
DNA: TGCGCCAGCAGTGTAACTCGGACAGGGGGCGGGTACGAGCAGTACTTC
CDR3: CASSVTRTGGGYEQYF

V: TRBV29-1
J: TRBJ1-2
size: large
D: -
DNA: TGCAGCGTTGAGTGGATGTCTGGCTACACCTTC
CDR3: CSVEWMSGYTF

V: TRBV28
J: TRBJ2-2
size: few
D: -
DNA: TGTGCCAGCAGTTTATCCCACCCGGGACAGAACACCGGGGAGCTGTTTTTT
CDR3: CASSLSHPGQNTGELFF

V: TRBV5-3
J: TRBJ2-3
size: once
D: TRBD2
DNA: TGTGCCAGCAGCATCAGACTAGCGGGAGGGGTTGATACGCAGTATTTT
CDR3: CASSIRLAGGVDTQYF

V: TRBV6-5
J: TRBJ2-5
size: large
D: -
DNA: TGTGCCAGCAGCCCGAGGAGGGGGCTGACCCAGTACTTC
CDR3: CASSPRRGLTQYF

V: TRBV28
J: TRBJ2-2
size: -
D: TRBD2
DNA: TGTGCCAGCAGTTTGGCGGCGGGAGCGGCCGGGGAGCTGTTTTTT
CDR3: CASSLAAGAAGELFF

V: TRBV28
J: TRBJ2-7
size: -
D: -
DNA: TGTGCCAGCAGTTTACAGGGCTACGAGCAGTACTTC
CDR3: CASSLQGYEQYF

V: TRBV7-6
J: TRBJ1-5
size: large
D: TRBD1
DNA: TGTGCCAGCAGCGGACAGGAGGATCAGCCCCAGCATTTT
CDR3: CASSGQEDQPQHF